These 4 T cell receptor beta chains were sequenced from one sample in a study of Graves' ophthalmopathy and Graves' hyperthyroidism. Amplified material comprised TCR beta CDR3 regions derived from RNA transcripts. Amplification began with first-round RT-PCR using HTBI primers, then second-round multiplex PCR was performed. MiXCR was run by TCRdb on the multiplex PCR reads, yielding one entry per CDR3 protein. The sample comprises roughly 600,000 distinct CDR3 sequences, 35% to 40% of which are singletons, and about 4% rests with the top ten. Specimen: peripheral blood or thyroid tissue (not recorded which). The receptors were gathered from an adult man with Graves' hyperthyroidism.

The chain combines TRBV27 with TRBJ2-7; D gene unclear. Trimming left V 6 bases short and J 2 bases short, with 8 bases between. This CDR3 comprises 12 residues. Germline assignment: CDR1 MNHEY and CDR2 SMNVEV (reference sequence). The DNA for the CDR3 is TGTGCCAGCAGAGAAGGCCCCTACGAGCAGTACTTC. This codes for CASREGPYEQYF.

CDR3 bases: TGTGCCAGCAGCAGACTAGCCGGCTCGCGCACCGGGGAGCTGTTTTTT. Amino acid sequence: CASSRLAGSRTGELFF. The chain employs TRBV11-2 and TRBJ2-2, with 7 bases lining up with TRBD2. Germline V CDR1 and CDR2: SGHAT, FQNNGV. This CDR3 comprises 16 residues. The V gene end was trimmed by 5 bases and the J gene end by 4 bases; junction bases not matched to a gene: 10.

This clonotype was recorded many times. This sequence joins TRBV27 and TRBJ2-7; D is unresolved. Germline assignment: CDR1 MNHEY and CDR2 SMNVEV (reference sequence). The CDR3 is 12 residues long. Between the trimmed V and J ends, which lost 4 bases and 3 bases, there was a span of 7 bases. CDR3 bases: TGTGCCAGCAGTTCCCGTTACTACGAGCAGTACTTC. It yields the protein CASSSRYYEQYF.

This clonotype was observed at least ten times. The chain has TRBV6-5 and TRBJ2-7; 10 positions agree with TRBD1. CDR1 and CDR2 (germline): MNHEY, SVGAGI. Losses at the gene ends were 5 bases for V and 3 bases for J; bases not matched to a gene: 4. The CDR3 covers 14 residues. DNA for the CDR3: TGTGCCAGCAGTACCGGGACAGGGGACTACGAGCAGTACTTC. This gives the protein CASSTGTGDYEQYF.